The clone carrying this T cell receptor (beta chain) has at least ten counts. The antigen remains undetermined. TCRdb fed the 5' RACE reads into MiXCR, producing one record per CDR3 protein. The sample includes about 490,000 distinct CDR3 sequences, 13% to 15% of them seen just once. The data stem from a study of identical twins. Study-wide findings and caveats: Fewer insertions were carried by abundant cord blood beta clonotypes, but none was seen in memory repertoires.

The sample also formed part of further work on yellow fever vaccine responses in identical twins.

The source is a young woman in good health. Sequencing was done on a sample of CD4+ T cells sorted from blood.

The CDR3 protein is CASRRGQGSQETQYF. The DNA of the CDR3 is TGCGCCAGCAGGAGGGGACAGGGTAGCCAAGAGACCCAGTACTTC. The rearrangement joins TRBV5-1 to TRBJ2-5; 9 nucleotides line up with TRBD1. V was clipped by 5 bases and J by 1 base; unmatched bases: 6. Germline assignment: CDR1 SGHRS and CDR2 YFSETQ. The CDR3 has 15 residues.